The 18 T cell receptor beta chains given below trace back to one sample, sequenced in a study of graft-versus-host responses after intestinal transplantation. Assay used: immunoSEQ multiplex PCR; TCRdb lists only in-frame clones, some missing. Here the sample spans about 15,000 clones, approximately 30% being singletons. The sample here was alloreactive CD4+ T cells from a mixed lymphocyte reaction culture, taken before intestinal transplant. As to subset: CFSE-low proliferating T cells sorted from roughly six-day pre-transplant mixed lymphocyte reaction (GvH or HvG direction). The receptors originated from a human patient who received an intestinal transplant.

In this sample, this clone turned up a few times. The genes are TRBV7-2 and TRBJ2-1; no definite D call. The length of the CDR3 is 13 residues. With 1 base removed from V and 10 bases from J, the gap between germline ends came to 11 bases. Germline CDR1 is SGHTA and CDR2 is FQGNSA. CDR3 amino acids: CASSLVPLGEQFF. DNA of the CDR3: TGTGCCAGCAGCTTAGTTCCTTTGGGGGAGCAGTTCTTC.

By share, this clone ranks as medium-sized (0.01 to 0.1%). This chain connects TRBV6-1 to TRBJ1-1, with no clear D. With 9 bases removed from V and 1 base from J, the gap between germline ends came to 15 bases. The CDR3 is made up of 14 amino acids. Per germline, CDR1 MNHNS and CDR2 SASEGT. CDR3: CASSWPQGNTEAFF. The CDR3 coding sequence is TGTGCCAGTTCCTGGCCGCAAGGGAACACTGAAGCTTTCTTT.

This sequence joins TRBV7-3 and TRBJ2-5; 8 nucleotides match TRBD1. The CDR3 extends over 15 amino acids. Germline V gene sequence: CDR1 SGHTA, CDR2 FQGTGA. The V segment lost 5 bases and the J segment 3 bases; nucleotides outside the gene matches: 8. Here the CDR3 DNA reads TGTGCCAGCAGCAAAACGGGACAGGACGAAGAGACCCAGTACTTC. Its protein product is CASSKTGQDEETQYF.

The chain recombines TRBV10-1 with TRBJ2-1; tentatively, D is TRBD1 or TRBD2 (5 bases each). V lost 0 bases and J 9 bases, leaving 27 bases between the germline ends. This CDR3 spans 19 amino acids. The germline V gene has CDR1 WNHNN and CDR2 SYGVQD (reference sequence). The CDR3 DNA is TGCGCCAGCAGTGAGTCGCGACGCGGCGAGGGGATGTCCACGGGTGAGCAGTTCTTC. Its translation is CASSESRRGEGMSTGEQFF.

The chain recombines TRBV19 with TRBJ2-7, with D perhaps matching TRBD1 or TRBD2 (5 bases each). Germline CDR1 and CDR2: LNHDA and SQIVND (reference sequence). V lost 2 bases, J lost 5 bases, and 16 bases lay in between. There are 15 residues in the CDR3. The CDR3 nucleotides read TGTGCCAGTAGTATACCTCGGGGCTACGGGCACGAGCAGTACTTC. Its translation is CASSIPRGYGHEQYF.

V gene TRBV5-1 combines with J gene TRBJ1-2; no definite D call. The V and J ends lost 4 bases and 6 bases respectively, with 10 bases between them. Germline V CDR1 and CDR2: SGHRS, YFSETQ. This CDR3 has 12 amino acids. The chain's CDR3 is CASSKTDHGYTF. The CDR3 bases are TGCGCCAGCAGCAAAACCGACCATGGCTACACCTTC.

The chain has TRBV18 and TRBJ2-1; a weak D match, TRBD2 (5 bases). Germline V gene data show CDR1 as KGHSH and CDR2 as LQKENI. The V end lost 8 bases, the J end lost 0 bases, and 14 bases lay between the germline ends. The CDR3 loop spans 15 amino acids. The CDR3 sequence: CASLQLGFSYNEQFF. CDR3 bases: TGTGCCAGCCTCCAACTAGGGTTCTCCTACAATGAGCAGTTCTTC.

In its sample, this clone was seen a few times. The chain is built from TRBV7-2 and TRBJ1-6, with unresolved D. The CDR3 sequence is 14 residues long. V was cut by 3 bases and J by 10 bases, with 13 bases left in between. Germline CDR1 and CDR2: SGHTA and FQGNSA. The CDR3 coding sequence is TGTGCCAGCAGCTTTCAGGCTGAGACATCACCCCTCCACTTT. Its translation is CASSFQAETSPLHF.

The J gene is TRBJ2-7, the V gene TRBV30; 7 bases map to TRBD2. Per the germline V gene, CDR1 is GTSNPN and CDR2 is SVGIG (reference sequence). Losses at the gene ends were 8 bases for V and 0 bases for J; bases not matched to a gene: 10. There are 14 residues in the CDR3. CDR3 coding DNA: TGTGCCGTATACCCGGGACTACACTCCTACGAGCAGTACTTC. Protein sequence: CAVYPGLHSYEQYF. Based on the CDR3 plus reference TRBV30 and TRBJ2-7, the full variable domain is SQTIHQWPATLVQPVGSPLSLECTVEGTSNPNLYWYRQAAGRGLQLLFYSVGIGQISSEVPQNLSASRPQDRQFILSSKKLLLSDSGFYLCAVYPGLHSYEQYFGPGTRLTVT.

The CDR3 region is CASSLDRSWGYTF. CDR3 bases: TGTGCCAGCAGCTTAGACAGATCTTGGGGCTACACCTTC. The gene calls are TRBV7-9 and TRBJ1-2; no definite D call. V dropped 1 base and J dropped 8 bases, with 11 bases sitting between them. From germline, CDR1 is SEHNR and CDR2 FQNEAQ (reference sequence). The CDR3 has 13 amino acids.

V gene TRBV5-1 combines with J gene TRBJ1-6; no firm D call. From germline, CDR1 is SGHRS and CDR2 YFSETQ. Trimming removed 2 bases at V and 2 bases at J, with 11 bases between. The CDR3 loop spans 16 amino acids. The CDR3 bases are TGCGCCAGCAGCTTCGAAGGCAGTACCTATAATTCACCCCTCCACTTT. It encodes CASSFEGSTYNSPLHF.

This clone is a singleton in its sample. The CDR3 sequence is CASSYSLANTGELFF. For the CDR3, the DNA is TGTGCCAGCAGTTACTCGCTCGCGAACACCGGGGAGCTGTTTTTT. The rearrangement joins TRBV6-6 to TRBJ2-2, with D uncertain. Trimming took 0 bases from V and 0 from J, leaving 5 bases between them. The CDR3 covers 15 residues. Germline V gene lookup returns CDR1 MNHNY and CDR2 SVGAGI (reference sequence).

The chain recombines TRBV7-9 with TRBJ2-7; D is unclear. Trimming stripped 2 bases from V and 4 bases from J, with 3 bases between. The CDR3 is 11 residues long. CDR1 and CDR2 from the germline V gene are SEHNR and FQNEAQ (reference sequence). The CDR3 reads CASSLRYEQYF. The DNA of the CDR3 is TGTGCCAGCAGCTTAAGATACGAGCAGTACTTC.

The DNA for the CDR3 is TGTGCCAGCAGTCACAGGGTAGGGGAGCAGTACTTC. Translating gives CASSHRVGEQYF. This chain uses TRBV6-5 with TRBJ2-7; D might be TRBD1 (6 bases). CDR1 and CDR2 from the germline V gene are MNHEY and SVGAGI. This CDR3 contains 12 residues. The ends were cut back, 5 bases at V and 7 bases at J, with 12 bases in the middle.

This clone is categorized as medium-sized. The same CDR3 can be traced to other DNA sequences in this sample. This rearrangement joins TRBV2 to TRBJ2-7, with D perhaps matching TRBD2 (5 bases). The CDR3 covers 14 residues. Germline lookup yields CDR1 SNHLY and CDR2 FYNNEI. V lost 6 bases and J 1 base, leaving 13 bases between the germline ends. The CDR3 loop reads CASSEGSGSYEQYF. Here the CDR3 DNA reads TGTGCCAGCAGCGAGGGATCAGGATCCTACGAGCAGTACTTC.

The chain has TRBV5-4 and TRBJ2-5, with D perhaps being TRBD1 or TRBD2 (5 bases each). This CDR3 contains 14 residues. V was pared by 1 base and J by 4 bases, with 11 bases between. Germline V gives CDR1 SGHNT, CDR2 YYREEE (reference sequence). The CDR3 loop is CASSLWEGTETQYF. In nucleotides, the CDR3 is TGTGCCAGCAGCTTGTGGGAAGGGACAGAGACCCAGTACTTC.

The chain joins TRBV11-2 to TRBJ2-2; perhaps TRBD1 as D (6 bases). From germline, CDR1 is SGHAT and CDR2 FQNNGV. V gave up 2 bases and J gave up 8 bases, with 9 bases separating them. The CDR3 has 13 amino acids. The CDR3: CASSLSGAGELFF. The CDR3 DNA reads TGTGCCAGCAGCTTATCAGGGGCTGGGGAGCTGTTTTTT.

By share, this clone counts as medium-sized (0.01 to 0.1%). The chain carries TRBV28 and TRBJ2-7; 9 positions match TRBD1. With V trimmed by 4 bases and J by 1 base, 5 bases remained unmatched. Germline loops: CDR1 MDHEN, CDR2 SYDVKM. The CDR3 runs to 15 residues. Here the CDR3 DNA reads TGTGCCAGCAGTTCCCGGGACAGGGTATCCTACGAGCAGTACTTC. This gives the protein CASSSRDRVSYEQYF.